This TCR beta chain was retrieved from a study of cytomegalovirus exposure and HLA in healthy donors. 60 Vbeta and 13 Jbeta primers were used in PCR. Here immunoSEQ multiplex PCR was the method, and the copy in TCRdb shows in-frame clones only, minus some. The table lists about 150,000 clones, about 84% of them singletons. There are 14 residues in the CDR3. Trimming pared 6 bases from V and 0 bases from J, leaving 12 bases between. CDR1 and CDR2 from the germline V gene are MNHEY and SMNVEV (reference sequence). This TCR derives from a woman in her forties in good health and CMV-seropositive. Input material: PBMCs. The chain is built from TRBV27 and TRBJ2-7; a possible D gene is TRBD1 (6 bases). Here the CDR3 reads CASSYGQLSYEQYF. CDR3 nucleotides: TGTGCCAGCAGCTATGGACAGCTCTCCTACGAGCAGTACTTC.